The 19 T cell receptor beta chains below come from one sample, sequenced in a study of T cells in Graves' hyperthyroidism and ophthalmopathy. Template material for amplifying TCR beta CDR3 regions consisted of RNA transcripts. The TCR CDR3 was amplified in a first-round RT-PCR using the HTBI primer set. TCRdb independently ran MiXCR on the multiplex PCR reads; one entry per CDR3 protein. The profile shows some 700,000 distinct CDR3 sequences, approximately 15% of them singletons. The source material was blood. These receptors all come from a man in his fifties with Graves' hyperthyroidism.

This clonotype was seen repeatedly, ten times or more. CDR3 residues: CASREGTNEKLFF. CDR3 coding DNA: TGTGCCAGCAGGGAGGGAACTAATGAAAAACTGTTTTTT. V usage is TRBV28 and J usage is TRBJ1-4; D is unresolved. This CDR3 contains 13 residues. Trimming cost V 6 bases and J 1 base, with 6 bases left between them. Looked up from germline, CDR1 is MDHEN and CDR2 is SYDVKM.

This clonotype was seen a handful of times. The rearrangement links TRBV20-1 to TRBJ2-7; D gene unclear. The germline gives CDR1 DFQATT, CDR2 SNEGSKA (reference sequence). Deletions cut 1 base from V and 0 bases from J, with 7 bases between. The CDR3 contains 13 residues. For the CDR3, the DNA is TGCAGTGCTAGAGGACCTTCCTCCTACGAGCAGTACTTC. Its protein product is CSARGPSSYEQYF.

This clonotype was seen repeatedly, ten times or more. This CDR3 is CASMRGTSGGRDTQYF. DNA of the CDR3: TGTGCCAGCATGCGGGGGACTAGCGGGGGAAGAGATACGCAGTATTTT. This chain joins TRBV2 and TRBJ2-3; 14 bases align to TRBD2. Trimming took 7 bases from V and 5 from J; bases not matched to a gene: 8. In germline, CDR1 is SNHLY, CDR2 FYNNEI. The CDR3 loop spans 16 amino acids.

The chain combines TRBV7-9 with TRBJ1-1, with D maybe TRBD1 (5 bases). Germline V gene sequence: CDR1 SEHNR, CDR2 FQNEAQ (reference sequence). This CDR3 is built from 13 residues. Trimming stripped 1 base from V and 7 bases from J, with 10 bases between. CDR3 sequence: CASSLEKGDEAFF. As DNA, the CDR3 is TGTGCCAGCAGCTTAGAGAAAGGGGATGAAGCTTTCTTT.

The rearrangement links TRBV6-1 to TRBJ2-7; tentatively, D is TRBD2 (6 bases). The CDR3 has 12 amino acids. V lost 6 bases, J lost 5 bases, and 11 bases lay in between. The V gene's germline CDR1 is MNHNS and CDR2 SASEGT. In DNA, the CDR3 is TGTGCCAGCAGGACGGGGGACCACGAGCAGTACTTC. It is translated as CASRTGDHEQYF.

This clonotype occurred many times. The chain combines TRBV28 with TRBJ2-1; no definite D call. In germline, CDR1 is MDHEN, CDR2 SYDVKM. Trimming shortened V by 8 bases and J by 9 bases, and 20 bases separated the two germline ends. The CDR3 contains 14 residues. The DNA of the CDR3 is TGTGCCAGCTATACGGTGGAATCGAATGGTGAGCAGTTCTTC. Protein product: CASYTVESNGEQFF. The full variable domain, completed using reference TRBV28 and TRBJ2-1, is DVKVTQSSRYLVKRTGEKVFLECVQDMDHENMFWYRQDPGLGLRLIYFSYDVKMKEKGDIPEGYSVSREKKERFSLILESASTNQTSMYLCASYTVESNGEQFFGPGTRLTVL.

This clonotype has at least ten counts. The CDR3 loop is CASSALGPSGSYEQYF. Here the CDR3 DNA reads TGTGCCAGCAGTGCCCTGGGGCCTAGCGGGAGCTACGAGCAGTACTTC. This rearrangement joins TRBV6-1 to TRBJ2-7; 10 bases line up with TRBD2. The CDR3 covers 16 residues. The V gene's germline CDR1 is MNHNS and CDR2 SASEGT. Trimming at V came to 4 bases and at J to 3 bases, leaving 9 bases not matched to a gene.

This clonotype appeared many times. This chain links TRBV5-5 with TRBJ2-5; TRBD2 matches 11 bases. The CDR3 spans 18 residues. Germline V gives CDR1 SGHKS, CDR2 YYEKEE (reference sequence). V trimming: 2 bases; J trimming: 2 bases; junction bases outside the gene matches: 11. CDR3 protein: CASSFRVAGGPGQETQYF. CDR3 DNA sequence: TGTGCCAGCAGCTTCAGGGTAGCGGGAGGGCCGGGACAAGAGACCCAGTACTTC. The variable domain in full, with the rest retrieved from reference TRBV5-5 and TRBJ2-5, is DAGVTQSPTHLIKTRGQQVTLRCSPISGHKSVSWYQQVLGQGPQFIFQYYEKEERGRGNFPDRFSARQFPNYSSELNVNALLLGDSALYLCASSFRVAGGPGQETQYFGPGTRLLVL.

This clonotype was observed a handful of times. The V gene is TRBV6-1, the J gene TRBJ2-1, with 13 positions matching TRBD2. CDR1 and CDR2 from the germline V gene are MNHNS and SASEGT. The CDR3 has 16 residues. J was trimmed by 2 bases and V by 7 bases; bases with no gene match: 5. Here the CDR3 DNA reads TGTGCCAGCACCCCGGGACTAGCGGGAACCTACAATGAGCAGTTCTTC. This codes for CASTPGLAGTYNEQFF.

At least ten counts were recorded for this clonotype. The chain links TRBV27 to TRBJ2-5, with 10 bases identical to TRBD1. With V trimmed by 2 bases and J by 5 bases, 2 bases remained unmatched. The CDR3 is made up of 14 amino acids. Germline CDR1 reads MNHEY; CDR2 reads SMNVEV (reference sequence). The CDR3 spells CASSLPGQGETQYF. The CDR3, as DNA: TGTGCCAGCAGTTTACCGGGACAGGGGGAGACCCAGTACTTC.

This rearrangement joins TRBV28 to TRBJ2-5; 9 bases match TRBD2. CDR1 is MDHEN and CDR2 is SYDVKM in the germline V gene. CDR3 length equals 17 residues. The trim removed 6 bases at V and 2 bases at J, leaving 13 bases unmatched. CDR3 DNA: TGTGCCAGCAGGCTAGCGGGATCGCACCGAGTTCAAGAGACCCAGTACTTC. This sequence encodes CASRLAGSHRVQETQYF.

The chain carries TRBV5-1 and TRBJ2-3; 7 bases are shared with TRBD2. Germline V CDR1 and CDR2: SGHRS, YFSETQ. This CDR3 is built from 13 residues. Trimming cost V 2 bases and J 5 bases; bases outside gene matches: 2. This CDR3 reads CASSFSGRDTQYF. CDR3 nucleotide sequence: TGCGCCAGCAGCTTTAGCGGGCGAGATACGCAGTATTTT.

The chain has TRBV12-3 or TRBV12-4 and TRBJ2-4, with D possibly TRBD2 on 6 matching bases. The CDR3 runs to 14 residues. V was pared by 4 bases and J by 0 bases, with 7 bases between. In DNA form, the CDR3 reads TGTGCCAGCAGTTGGGGACTAGCCAAAAACATTCAGTACTTC. It encodes CASSWGLAKNIQYF.

This clonotype was recorded once. The CDR3 loop reads CASSHTGQPHGYNEQFF. Written as DNA, the CDR3 is TGCGCCAGCAGCCATACGGGACAGCCTCATGGGTACAATGAGCAGTTCTTC. V usage is TRBV4-1 and J usage is TRBJ2-1, with 7 bases that match TRBD1. V gave up 3 bases and J gave up 4 bases; unmatched junction bases: 12. CDR1 and CDR2 from the germline V gene are MGHRA and YSYEKL. CDR3 size: 17 residues.

Many counts were recorded for this clonotype. A read error may be the cause here, since a much bigger clone is one base away. The J gene is TRBJ2-7, the V gene TRBV7-2; D gene ambiguous. Germline CDR1 reads SGHTA; CDR2 reads FQGNSA. This CDR3 spans 12 amino acids. The CDR3 protein is CASSLGYYEQYF. The CDR3 coding sequence is TGTGCCAGCAGTTTAGGATACTACGAGCAGTACTTC.

This clonotype was counted between two and nine times. The chain employs TRBV9 and TRBJ2-1, with 8 positions matching TRBD2. CDR1 and CDR2 (germline): SGDLS, YYNGEE. The CDR3 spans 15 residues. V was pared by 4 bases and J by 8 bases, with 11 bases of the junction left unmatched. The CDR3 sequence: CASSSIPGLVYEQFF. The CDR3 nucleotides are TGTGCCAGCAGCTCCATCCCGGGACTAGTTTATGAGCAGTTCTTC.

This clonotype was counted ten times or more. This sequence joins TRBV2 and TRBJ2-7; 10 bases line up with TRBD2. CDR1 is SNHLY, CDR2 FYNNEI, per germline. The CDR3 covers 15 residues. The trim removed 5 bases at V and 5 bases at J, leaving 9 bases unmatched. The CDR3 protein is CASSPRPSGSNEQYF. Written as DNA, the CDR3 is TGTGCCAGCAGTCCCAGACCTAGCGGGAGTAACGAGCAGTACTTC.

At least ten counts were recorded for this clonotype. The chain links TRBV28 to TRBJ2-4; D possibly corresponds to TRBD2 (5 bases). V lost 3 bases and J lost 3, with 18 bases in between. This CDR3 contains 17 residues. CDR1 is MDHEN, CDR2 SYDVKM, per germline. CDR3: CASSFRTLDGGKNIQYF. CDR3 DNA: TGTGCCAGCAGTTTTCGGACTTTGGATGGTGGCAAAAACATTCAGTACTTC.

Remarks on this clonotype: A clone one base away is much larger, so this may be a read error. The chain recombines TRBV27 with TRBJ2-1; D remains unclear. The germline V and J ends were trimmed by 4 bases and 1 base, with 11 bases remaining between them. The CDR3 has 15 amino acids. Germline loops: CDR1 MNHEY, CDR2 SMNVEV (reference sequence). The CDR3 sequence is CASSSSKRSYNEQFF. The CDR3 bases are TGTGCCAGCAGTTCTAGTAAGCGATCCTACAATGAGCAGTTCTTC.